Listed here is a single T cell receptor (beta chain). The CDR3 totals 15 residues. CDR1 and CDR2 from the germline V gene are SQVTM and ANQGSEA. CDR3-region Arm-PCR and iRepertoire HTBI primers produced the TCR beta libraries. TCRdb re-analysed the multiplex PCR reads in MiXCR, keeping a single row per CDR3 protein. There are hundreds of thousands of distinct CDR3 sequences in the sample; around 15% occur only once, and about 20% lies in the top ten. These data come from a study of regulatory T cells in long-lasting Graves disease. The time point was: newly diagnosed GD, antithyroid drugs for less than 3 months. Making the TCR library involved RNA that had been extracted from PBMCs. The sample was also linked to a second study, of T cells in Graves' hyperthyroidism and ophthalmopathy. That paper notes: Stable hyperthyroidism was separated from ophthalmopathy by a model based on 13 V-J features.

The clonotype was recovered from a woman aged 25-40 years with Graves disease. This chain uses TRBV29-1 with TRBJ1-1, with D possibly matching TRBD1 (5 bases). The starting material was peripheral blood mononuclear cells (PBMCs), obtained at new diagnosis, from a patient treated with antithyroid drugs. The CDR3 region has the DNA TGCAACGCGGACGGGGAGGCGGGGCTGATCACTGAAGCTTTCTTT. The encoded protein is CNADGEAGLITEAFF.